One sample yielded the 23 T cell receptor beta chains listed below, sequenced in a study of OX40 agonist ivuxolimab in advanced cancers. Repertoires were generated with immunoSEQ multiplex PCR, while TCRdb's copy carries only in-frame clones and drops some. The repertoire holds about 70,000 clones, with 85% as singletons. Source: CD4+ or CD8+ T cells sorted from blood, taken in a trial of the OX40 agonist ivuxolimab. The receptors derive from an adult with an advanced solid tumor such as melanoma, head and neck, liver or kidney cancer.

V and J are TRBV11-3 and TRBJ2-5; 9 bases are a match to TRBD2. Matching the DNA end better, TRBJ2-7 makes the J call doubtful. Germline V gene data show CDR1 as SGHNT and CDR2 as YENEEA. The length of the CDR3 is 20 residues. The CDR3 DNA reads TGTGCCAGCAGCACATTCCTTACGGACCTAGCGGGGACTTCCAAATACGAGCAGTACTTC. Amino acid sequence: CASSTFLTDLAGTSKYEQYF.

The chain joins TRBV5-1 to TRBJ1-3; D is possibly TRBD1 (5 bases). Trimming left V 0 bases short and J 0 bases short, with 7 bases between. The CDR3 covers 15 residues. Germline V gene sequence: CDR1 SGHRS, CDR2 YFSETQ. CDR3 sequence: CASSLVGGSGNTIYF. The CDR3, as DNA: TGCGCCAGCAGCTTGGTGGGGGGCTCTGGAAACACCATATATTTT.

This clone was recorded a few times. The genes are TRBV6-1 and TRBJ1-2; maybe TRBD1 (6 bases). The CDR3 runs 16 residues. Trimming cost V 1 base and J 5 bases, with 17 bases left between them. CDR1 and CDR2 from the germline V gene are MNHNS and SASEGT. CDR3 sequence (DNA): TGTGCCAGCAGTGAAGGGACAGACATTTATCGGTATGGCTACACCTTC. Its protein product is CASSEGTDIYRYGYTF.

The chain is built from TRBV6-1 and TRBJ1-2; TRBD1 is a possible D gene (6 bases). Trimming took 4 bases from V and 6 from J, leaving 12 bases between them. CDR1 MNHNS and CDR2 SASEGT come from the germline V gene. The CDR3 has 13 residues. The CDR3 DNA reads as TGTGCCAGCAGTGGTGCAGGGGCAAATGGCTACACCTTC. Protein sequence: CASSGAGANGYTF.

The V call is TRBV7-8, the J call TRBJ1-5; D remains unclear. The V gene's germline CDR1 is SGHVS and CDR2 FQNEAQ. There are 14 residues in the CDR3. V lost 1 base to trimming and J lost 5 bases, with 9 bases between them. DNA for the CDR3: TGTGCCAGCAGCTTAGTGGGTTCGTATCAGCCCCAGCATTTT. This translates into CASSLVGSYQPQHF.

V is TRBV7-6 and J is TRBJ2-2; 8 bases fit TRBD2. The CDR3 sequence is 15 residues long. Per germline, CDR1 SGHVS and CDR2 FNYEAQ. Trimming removed 5 bases from V and 3 bases from J; junction bases left unmatched: 5. The CDR3 DNA reads as TGTGCCAGCAGCCCGGGGGGGGGATACACCGGGGAGCTGTTTTTT. Translation gives CASSPGGGYTGELFF.

This chain connects TRBV19 to TRBJ2-4; tentatively, D is TRBD1 (6 bases). The V end was cut by 4 bases, the J end by 8 bases, with 12 bases between. Germline V gives CDR1 LNHDA, CDR2 SQIVND (reference sequence). The CDR3 is made up of 13 amino acids. The CDR3 sequence: CASSKRTVDIQYF. In DNA, the CDR3 is TGTGCCAGTAGTAAACGGACAGTGGACATTCAGTACTTC.

CDR3 nucleotides: TGTGCCAGCTCCCTCGGAGGTCGGGTATCGGACGAGCAGTACTTC. Residues: CASSLGGRVSDEQYF. This chain links TRBV18 with TRBJ2-7, with D possibly being TRBD2 (5 bases). The CDR3 spans 15 residues. CDR1 is KGHSH, CDR2 LQKENI, per germline. V was clipped by 6 bases and J by 5 bases, with 20 bases between them.

CDR3 bases: TGTGCCAGCAGTTGGGATCCGAGCTCCTACGAGCAGTACTTC. As protein: CASSWDPSSYEQYF. The chain links TRBV6-6 to TRBJ2-7; D is ambiguous. The V end was cut by 4 bases, the J end by 0 bases, with 10 bases between. The CDR3 loop spans 14 amino acids. Germline loops: CDR1 MNHNY, CDR2 SVGAGI (reference sequence).

The CDR3 spells CASSVGGLAGAGGDTQYF. DNA of the CDR3: TGTGCCAGCAGCGTTGGGGGACTAGCGGGAGCGGGAGGAGATACGCAGTATTTT. This chain joins TRBV9 and TRBJ2-3; 14 positions match TRBD2. Per the germline V gene, CDR1 is SGDLS and CDR2 is YYNGEE. V was clipped by 2 bases and J by 5 bases; unmatched bases: 10. This CDR3 has 18 amino acids.

This chain connects TRBV7-2 to TRBJ1-5, with D possibly matching TRBD1 (5 bases). Germline V gene lookup returns CDR1 SGHTA and CDR2 FQGNSA. The CDR3 runs 14 residues. V was cut by 4 bases and J by 3 bases, with 10 bases left in between. CDR3 nucleotide sequence: TGTGCCAGCAGCTCTGACAGTTCCAATCAGCCCCAGCATTTT. Protein: CASSSDSSNQPQHF.

J is TRBJ2-1 and V is TRBV2, with 12 bases identical to TRBD1. CDR1 and CDR2 (germline): SNHLY, FYNNEI. V shed 6 bases, J shed 4 bases, and the junction held 1 base outside the gene matches. The length of the CDR3 is 14 residues. CDR3 bases: TGTGCCAGCAGGGGACAGGGGGCGTACAATGAGCAGTTCTTC. It codes for CASRGQGAYNEQFF.

The rearrangement uses TRBV10-3 and TRBJ1-2; D unclear. This CDR3 has 13 residues. Germline V gene sequence: CDR1 ENHRY, CDR2 SYGVKD. V dropped 4 bases and J dropped 0 bases, with 6 bases sitting between them. The CDR3 DNA follows: TGTGCCATCAGTGTGGGGACTAACTATGGCTACACCTTC. This sequence encodes CAISVGTNYGYTF.

The chain uses TRBV27 and TRBJ2-7; 9 bases agree with TRBD1. The CDR3 spans 17 residues. V dropped 5 bases and J dropped 4; count of bases not matched to a gene: 15. CDR1 is MNHEY, CDR2 SMNVEV, per germline (reference sequence). The DNA of the CDR3 is TGTGCCAGCAGTCTACATGCTACAGGGGGCGGAATGTACGAGCAGTACTTC. Translating gives CASSLHATGGGMYEQYF.

This clone was found a few times. The chain employs TRBV28 and TRBJ1-5; D gene ambiguous. The CDR3 extends over 11 amino acids. Germline V gene data show CDR1 as MDHEN and CDR2 as SYDVKM. Trimming left V 3 bases short and J 8 bases short, with 5 bases between. In DNA, the CDR3 is TGTGCCAGCAGTTTGTTTGAGCCCCAGCATTTT. Translated, it gives CASSLFEPQHF. Together with reference TRBV28 and TRBJ1-5, the CDR3 gives the full variable domain: DVKVTQSSRYLVKRTGEKVFLECVQDMDHENMFWYRQDPGLGLRLIYFSYDVKMKEKGDIPEGYSVSREKKERFSLILESASTNQTSMYLCASSLFEPQHFGDGTRLSIL.

The rearrangement uses TRBV2 and TRBJ1-2; weak D call: TRBD1 (5 bases). The CDR3 totals 11 residues. Germline loops: CDR1 SNHLY, CDR2 FYNNEI. V lost 6 bases and J lost 8, with 10 bases in between. The CDR3 here is CASRLQVGYTF. The CDR3, as DNA: TGTGCCAGCAGGCTACAGGTCGGCTACACCTTC.

This chain connects TRBV7-9 to TRBJ1-4; D is perhaps TRBD1 (5 bases). The V end lost 4 bases, the J end lost 4 bases, and 13 bases lay between the germline ends. The germline gives CDR1 SEHNR, CDR2 FQNEAQ (reference sequence). This CDR3 contains 15 residues. CDR3 residues: CASSSRQTLNEKLFF. DNA for the CDR3: TGTGCCAGCAGCTCACGACAGACCCTTAATGAAAAACTGTTTTTT.

The chain employs TRBV7-2 and TRBJ2-7; the D gene is possibly TRBD2 (5 bases). From germline, CDR1 is SGHTA and CDR2 FQGNSA. The CDR3 totals 16 residues. Trimming took off 1 base at V and 0 bases at J, with 13 bases between the two ends. CDR3 region: CASSLGIMGSSYEQYF. CDR3 nucleotide sequence: TGTGCCAGCAGCTTAGGAATTATGGGGAGCTCCTACGAGCAGTACTTC.

The chain carries TRBV30 and TRBJ1-1; D perhaps matches TRBD1 (6 bases). Deletions cut 4 bases from V and 4 bases from J, with 22 bases between. The CDR3 loop spans 16 amino acids. Germline V lookup: CDR1 GTSNPN, CDR2 SVGIG (reference sequence). The CDR3 protein is CAWKTLGAGRVTEAFF. CDR3 DNA sequence: TGTGCCTGGAAAACCTTGGGGGCAGGGCGGGTCACTGAAGCTTTCTTT.

J is TRBJ1-2 and V is TRBV2; 11 nucleotides align to TRBD1. This CDR3 has 14 amino acids. CDR1 is SNHLY and CDR2 is FYNNEI in the germline V gene. With V trimmed by 6 bases and J by 8 bases, 8 bases remained unmatched. This chain's CDR3 is CASSGQGARYGYTF. The DNA for the CDR3 is TGTGCCAGCAGCGGACAGGGGGCGCGATACGGCTACACCTTC.

The CDR3 reads CASRNSGTGVNTEAFF. CDR3 in DNA: TGCGCCAGCAGAAACTCCGGGACAGGGGTTAACACTGAAGCTTTCTTT. The chain carries TRBV5-1 and TRBJ1-1, with TRBD1 matching 10 bases. CDR3 size: 16 residues. The germline CDR1 and CDR2 sequences are SGHRS and YFSETQ. V shed 5 bases and J 2 bases; nucleotides not matched to a gene: 9.

This clone was seen just once. CDR3 sequence (DNA): TGCGCCAGCAGCCAAGATGGACAGTCGAATGGCTACACCTTC. Amino acids: CASSQDGQSNGYTF. The chain has TRBV4-1 and TRBJ1-2; weak D call: TRBD1 (6 bases). The CDR3 extends over 14 amino acids. Germline lookup yields CDR1 MGHRA and CDR2 YSYEKL. Trimming left V 0 bases short and J 6 bases short, with 11 bases between.

The J gene is TRBJ1-6, the V gene TRBV18; D possibly corresponds to TRBD1 (6 bases). This CDR3 is 16 amino acids long. Germline loops: CDR1 KGHSH, CDR2 LQKENI. V dropped 3 bases and J dropped 5 bases, with 14 bases sitting between them. CDR3 sequence reads: CASSPAGGQNNSPLHF. For the CDR3, the DNA is TGTGCCAGCTCACCTGCCGGTGGACAGAATAATTCACCCCTCCACTTT.